The entry below gives a single T cell receptor (beta chain) sequence along with its context. The data derive from a study of T cells in tuberculosis. Study information: The T cells targeted glucose monomycolate, a mycobacterial lipid, via CD1B. Study results and caveats: Low-affinity CD1B-GMM tetramer-binding T cells may have been missed.

Thawed, overnight-rested PBMC were stained with GMM-loaded CD1B tetramer, viability dye and anti-CD3, then sorted. The lipid loaded on the CD1B tetramers was C32 glucose monomycolate from Rhodococcus equi. Before cryopreservation, the sorted PBMC lost their CD14-expressing monocytes. Each donor contributed roughly 100,000 sorted tetramer-negative cells. The J segment lost 12 bases and the V segment lost 0 bases, leaving 11 bases of the junction unmatched. Germline assignment: CDR1 MNHEY and CDR2 SVGAGI. The CDR3 is 16 residues long. Libraries were prepared by immunoSEQ multiplex PCR; TCRdb keeps only in-frame clonotypes and omits some of them. The top ten hold less than 25% of the sample, which has nearly 60,000 clones, approximately 86% seen once.

What was sequenced was CD1b-GMM tetramer-negative cells sorted from PBMCs. The J gene is TRBJ2-1, the V gene TRBV6-5; TRBD1 matches at 10 bases. This TCR was sampled from an adult woman with latent tuberculosis. CDR3 coding DNA: TGTGCCAGCAGTTACTCCGGGACAGGGGTTTTTGATTCGCAGTTCTTC. Its protein product is CASSYSGTGVFDSQFF.